At least ten counts were recorded for the clone carrying this T cell receptor (beta chain). Antigen specificity is unknown. CDR3 length: 16 residues. Trimming took off 0 bases at V and 4 bases at J, with 13 bases between the two ends. Per germline, CDR1 SEHNR and CDR2 FQNEAQ (reference sequence). The data are from a study of CD8 T cells in ankylosing spondylitis. Whole-study findings and limits: Disease-linked clones reportedly showed significant enrichment in matched ankylosing spondylitis synovial fluid. There was a TCR beta motif, made of several highly homologous variants, that appeared characteristic of ankylosing spondylitis blood.

By quantitative 5'-RACE with molecular barcodes, the TCR beta libraries were made. MiXCR was run by TCRdb on the 5' RACE reads, yielding one entry per CDR3 protein. Among 150,000 to 200,000 distinct CDR3 sequences listed, 13% were seen once. Source material: blood, either unsorted or a sorted T cell fraction (not recorded which). This receptor was obtained from a female donor with ankylosing spondylitis or in good health (not recorded which). The gene calls are TRBV7-9 and TRBJ1-3, with D uncertain. In DNA form, the CDR3 reads TGTGCCAGCAGCTTAGCTCTGTGGGTCTCCGGAAACACCATATATTTT. Its protein product is CASSLALWVSGNTIYF.